This T cell receptor beta chain comes out of a study of blood T cells in healthy people across ages. From germline, CDR1 is SQVTM and CDR2 ANQGSEA. Trimming shortened V by 6 bases and J by 6 bases, and 12 bases separated the two germline ends. This CDR3 comprises 12 residues. With a J-beta primer mix and a sample-barcoded 5' primer, a second PCR ran roughly 6 to 11 cycles. All cDNA molecules were each tagged by a template-switch adaptor with 12 random nucleotides. TCRdb analysed the 5' RACE reads with MiXCR anew, one entry per CDR3 protein. This sample has more than 800,000 distinct CDR3 sequences; around 28% occur once, and the top ten carry 17%. Points from the study as a whole: With unsorted PBMCs, a conclusive comparison of naive versus antigen-experienced cells was not possible. The study found more naive CD4+ cells and higher diversity in long-lived than aged donors.

This clonotype has just a few counts. Its antigen remains unknown. Every sample gave at least 6 micrograms of total RNA when it was extracted. The sequenced material came from blood. This TCR was sampled from a woman of 80 years or more in good health. This chain links TRBV29-1 with TRBJ2-1; D gene uncertain. CDR3 sequence (DNA): TGCAGCGTGCAGAATTTAAGCAATGAGCAGTTCTTC. Translating gives CSVQNLSNEQFF.